The 27 T cell receptor beta chains listed next were all sequenced from one sample in a study of radiation and T cells in renal cell carcinoma (dated by TCRdb to about 2020). The time point tag for this specimen amounts to: blood 4 weeks post-SBRT, at nephrectomy. Explained via the paper, the treatment or condition label denotes: 15 Gy SBRT to primary tumor, nephrectomy 4 weeks later. The method was the immunoSEQ multiplex PCR assay. The clones in this table, taken by TCRdb from immuneACCESS, are in-frame only. Not every clone is retained; where verified, under half of the shortfall comes from an unresolved V gene, and the cause of the rest is unknown. This sample lists 120,000 to 150,000 clones; 75% to 90% were detected once. The top ten constitute around 17% of the sample. Sequenced here: blood, sampled from a patient whose treatment included radiotherapy and nephrectomy. These receptor sequences come from a woman between 45 and 60 years old with renal cell carcinoma.

With respect to this clone: Within the sample, other DNA sequences also encode this same CDR3. The CDR3 sequence: CASSLDGTSTDTQYF. DNA of the CDR3: TGCGCCAGCAGCTTGGACGGGACCAGCACAGATACGCAGTATTTT. The chain recombines TRBV5-1 with TRBJ2-3; TRBD1 or TRBD2 may be the D gene (5 bases each). Trimming removed 0 bases from V and 0 bases from J, with 8 bases in between. Germline lookup yields CDR1 SGHRS and CDR2 YFSETQ. This CDR3 is built from 15 residues. The entire variable domain, with the rest obtained from reference TRBV5-1 and TRBJ2-3, is as follows: KAGVTQTPRYLIKTRGQQVTLSCSPISGHRSVSWYQQTPGQGLQFLFEYFSETQRNKGNFPGRFSGRQFSNSRSEMNVSTLELGDSALYLCASSLDGTSTDTQYFGPGTRLTVL.

The chain links TRBV9 to TRBJ1-1; a weak D match, TRBD1 (6 bases). Per the germline V gene, CDR1 is SGDLS and CDR2 is YYNGEE. The CDR3 is 15 amino acids. Trimming pared 4 bases from V and 3 bases from J, leaving 16 bases between. Here the CDR3 DNA reads TGTGCCAGCAGCCCACGGACAGCGGAGGACACTGAAGCTTTCTTT. This translates into CASSPRTAEDTEAFF.

The chain is built from TRBV10-3 and TRBJ1-6; possibly TRBD1 for D (6 bases). There are 17 residues in the CDR3. The germline V gene has CDR1 ENHRY and CDR2 SYGVKD. Trimming stripped 0 bases from V and 10 bases from J, with 19 bases between. For the CDR3, the DNA is TGTGCCATCAGTGAGTCGGGGGTAACAGGGACGGTCTCACCCCTCCACTTT. The encoded protein is CAISESGVTGTVSPLHF.

The rearrangement links TRBV5-1 to TRBJ2-2, with D hard to call. The CDR3 extends over 15 amino acids. V lost 1 base and J lost 2, with 9 bases in between. Germline assignment: CDR1 SGHRS and CDR2 YFSETQ. This CDR3 reads CASSLYSPNTGELFF. The CDR3 bases are TGCGCCAGCAGCTTGTACAGCCCTAACACCGGGGAGCTGTTTTTT.

This clone is a singleton in its sample. The CDR3 here is CASSSGTGGTYSNQPQHF. Here the CDR3 DNA reads TGTGCCAGCAGTTCCGGGACAGGGGGCACTTATAGCAATCAGCCCCAGCATTTT. The J gene is TRBJ1-5, the V gene TRBV7-9; 12 bases agree with TRBD1. Trimming at V came to 6 bases and at J to 0 bases, leaving 9 bases not matched to a gene. Germline V gene sequence: CDR1 SEHNR, CDR2 FQNEAQ (reference sequence). This CDR3 has 18 amino acids.

CDR3 sequence reads: CASSYRAQGWNTEAFF. In DNA form, the CDR3 reads TGTGCCAGCAGTTACCGAGCCCAGGGGTGGAACACTGAAGCTTTCTTT. The chain couples TRBV6-5 to TRBJ1-1, with D perhaps TRBD1 (6 bases). The germline V and J ends were trimmed by 2 bases and 1 base, with 14 bases remaining between them. This CDR3 region has 16 residues. Germline V lookup: CDR1 MNHEY, CDR2 SVGAGI.

The CDR3, as DNA: TGTGCCAGCAGCGTACCAGACGCCTCTTCAATGGAGCAGTACTTC. Translation gives CASSVPDASSMEQYF. The chain uses TRBV5-4 and TRBJ2-7, with no clear D. Germline loops: CDR1 SGHNT, CDR2 YYREEE (reference sequence). This CDR3 is 15 amino acids long. V was cut by 4 bases and J by 7 bases, with 21 bases left in between.

The V and J genes are TRBV4-1 and TRBJ1-1; no firm D call. The germline V and J ends were trimmed by 0 bases and 6 bases, with 14 bases remaining between them. The CDR3 runs 15 residues. Per the germline V gene, CDR1 is MGHRA and CDR2 is YSYEKL. This CDR3 reads CASSQESAPLSEAFF. CDR3 sequence (DNA): TGCGCCAGCAGCCAAGAGAGTGCCCCTTTGTCTGAAGCTTTCTTT.

Here the CDR3 reads CASSLADPRRVRFGYTF. As DNA, the CDR3 is TGTGCCAGCAGCTTAGCCGACCCCAGAAGGGTTCGTTTTGGCTACACCTTC. V usage is TRBV7-2 and J usage is TRBJ1-2; D ambiguous. V lost 0 bases, J lost 7 bases, and 21 bases lay in between. Germline-derived CDR1 and CDR2 are SGHTA and FQGNSA. The CDR3 extends over 17 amino acids.

The V gene is TRBV6-5, the J gene TRBJ1-2; 7 bases are a match to TRBD1. V dropped 8 bases and J dropped 5; count of bases not matched to a gene: 11. CDR1 is MNHEY and CDR2 is SVGAGI in the germline V gene. CDR3 length equals 14 residues. The CDR3 DNA sequence: TGTGCCAGCCGGGACAGACCTTCGGGTTATGGCTACACCTTC. Translated: CASRDRPSGYGYTF.

The chain has TRBV7-9 and TRBJ1-4; no definite D call. The germline V and J ends were trimmed by 5 bases and 4 bases, with 2 bases remaining between them. Looked up from germline, CDR1 is SEHNR and CDR2 is FQNEAQ (reference sequence). The CDR3 consists of 11 residues. This CDR3 is CASSLNEKLFF. The CDR3 region has the DNA TGTGCCAGCAGCCTTAATGAAAAACTGTTTTTT.

The rearrangement links TRBV19 to TRBJ1-5; D possibly corresponds to TRBD1 (6 bases). CDR1 is LNHDA, CDR2 SQIVND, per germline (reference sequence). This CDR3 is 18 amino acids long. V was clipped by 7 bases and J by 1 base, with 23 bases between them. In DNA, the CDR3 is TGTGCCAGTATCGCCGGGACACGGGGCTTTATCAGCAATCAGCCCCAGCATTTT. Residues: CASIAGTRGFISNQPQHF.

The gene calls are TRBV4-3 and TRBJ1-6, with 9 bases identical to TRBD1. The junction had 12 bases not matched to a gene; V was cut back by 2 bases and J by 10 bases. The germline V gene encodes CDR1 LGHNA and CDR2 YSLEER. The CDR3 sequence is 17 residues long. As DNA, the CDR3 is TGCGCCAGCAGCCAACGGCCGACCCCGGACAGGGGATCACCCCTCCACTTT. Translating gives CASSQRPTPDRGSPLHF.

This clone was observed a handful of times. This chain joins TRBV28 and TRBJ1-2; D is perhaps TRBD1 (5 bases). Deletions cut 4 bases from V and 7 bases from J, with 7 bases between. The germline V gene has CDR1 MDHEN and CDR2 SYDVKM. This CDR3 comprises 11 residues. The DNA of the CDR3 is TGTGCCAGCAGTTACGACAGTGGCTACACCTTC. Translating gives CASSYDSGYTF.

The rearrangement joins TRBV7-2 to TRBJ1-1; 7 bases fit TRBD1. J gave up 1 base and V 7 bases, and 9 bases lay outside the gene matches. CDR1 is SGHTA and CDR2 is FQGNSA in the germline V gene. The CDR3 is 15 residues long. The CDR3 loop is CASTQGGLQNTEAFF. CDR3 coding DNA: TGTGCCAGCACCCAGGGGGGGTTGCAGAACACTGAAGCTTTCTTT.

CDR3 nucleotide sequence: TGTGCCAGCAGCTTGGTTGGGACGGTCGAACAGCCCCAGCATTTT. This sequence encodes CASSLVGTVEQPQHF. The rearrangement uses TRBV5-8 and TRBJ1-5, with D maybe TRBD1 (5 bases). Trimming took 0 bases from V and 7 from J, leaving 14 bases between them. Germline V gives CDR1 SGHTS, CDR2 YDEGEE. This CDR3 region has 15 residues.

The V call is TRBV11-2, the J call TRBJ2-3, with 10 bases that match TRBD2. V dropped 6 bases and J dropped 3; count of bases not matched to a gene: 12. Germline loops: CDR1 SGHAT, CDR2 FQNNGV. The CDR3 totals 17 residues. The chain's CDR3 is CASRLLAGRILTDTQYF. CDR3 nucleotides: TGTGCCAGCAGGTTACTAGCGGGAAGGATTCTTACAGATACGCAGTATTTT.

This chain joins TRBV7-2 and TRBJ1-4; D might be TRBD1 (6 bases). CDR1 and CDR2 (germline): SGHTA, FQGNSA. V dropped 3 bases and J dropped 5 bases, with 10 bases sitting between them. The CDR3 totals 14 residues. CDR3 in DNA: TGTGCCAGCAGCTTTAGGGGGGAGAATGAAAAACTGTTTTTT. Amino acids: CASSFRGENEKLFF.

J is TRBJ1-6 and V is TRBV13; D is ambiguous. Germline V gene lookup returns CDR1 PRHDT and CDR2 FYEKMQ (reference sequence). V dropped 5 bases and J dropped 5 bases, with 13 bases sitting between them. The CDR3 length is 15 residues. The CDR3 reads CASSLPGGNNSPLHF. The CDR3 DNA follows: TGTGCCAGCAGCCTTCCAGGTGGCAATAATTCACCCCTCCACTTT.

This clone was counted only a few times. The gene calls are TRBV10-3 and TRBJ1-1, with 8 positions matching TRBD1. This CDR3 spans 12 amino acids. Germline lookup yields CDR1 ENHRY and CDR2 SYGVKD. V shed 8 bases and J 1 base; nucleotides not matched to a gene: 0. DNA for the CDR3: TGTGCCATCGGACAGGGGAACACTGAAGCTTTCTTT. The encoded protein is CAIGQGNTEAFF.

This chain joins TRBV6-6 and TRBJ1-1; possibly TRBD1 for D (5 bases). This CDR3 has 15 residues. The germline CDR1 and CDR2 sequences are MNHNY and SVGAGI (reference sequence). Trimming removed 6 bases at V and 0 bases at J, with 14 bases between. The DNA of the CDR3 is TGTGCCAGCAGAAGGGACGGGGAAATGAACACTGAAGCTTTCTTT. It is translated as CASRRDGEMNTEAFF.

The rearrangement uses TRBV27 and TRBJ1-1; 12 nucleotides line up with TRBD1. J lost 4 bases, V lost 6 bases, and 6 bases had no gene match. Germline CDR1 MNHEY, CDR2 SMNVEV (reference sequence). The CDR3 length is 15 residues. This chain's CDR3 is CASRTGTGGPTEAFF. The CDR3 coding sequence is TGTGCCAGCAGAACCGGGACAGGGGGCCCCACTGAAGCTTTCTTT.

The chain joins TRBV5-1 to TRBJ2-7; 9 positions agree with TRBD2. CDR3 length: 15 residues. Germline loops: CDR1 SGHRS, CDR2 YFSETQ. Unmatched junction bases numbered 8, after V lost 5 bases and J lost 2 bases. The CDR3 reads CASRRTSVGTYEQYF. CDR3 nucleotides: TGCGCCAGCAGGCGGACTAGCGTCGGTACCTACGAGCAGTACTTC.

V usage is TRBV30 and J usage is TRBJ2-5; 8 nucleotides line up with TRBD1. The V gene end was trimmed by 3 bases and the J gene end by 5 bases; junction bases not matched to a gene: 2. Germline V gene data show CDR1 as GTSNPN and CDR2 as SVGIG (reference sequence). The CDR3 is 12 amino acids. The CDR3 nucleotides read TGTGCCTGGAGACGGACAGGGGAGACCCAGTACTTC. It is translated as CAWRRTGETQYF.

This chain joins TRBV28 and TRBJ2-7; 11 positions agree with TRBD2. Germline V lookup: CDR1 MDHEN, CDR2 SYDVKM. V shed 9 bases, J shed 0 bases, and the junction held 4 bases outside the gene matches. The CDR3 contains 14 residues. The CDR3 bases are TGTGCCAGTGTAGCGGGAGGGAGCTCCTACGAGCAGTACTTC. Protein product: CASVAGGSSYEQYF.

The chain combines TRBV7-2 with TRBJ2-5; no reliable D call. The J call may not be correct, given that the DNA end is closer to TRBJ2-7. CDR3 length: 14 amino acids. The germline CDR1 and CDR2 sequences are SGHTA and FQGNSA. The CDR3 region has the DNA TGTGCCAGCAGCTTGGTTGCGGCGTCGGGCGAGCAGTACTTC. Translation: CASSLVAASGEQYF.

This chain joins TRBV6-1 and TRBJ1-5; 7 nucleotides match TRBD1. The trim removed 6 bases at V and 3 bases at J, leaving 5 bases unmatched. Germline V gives CDR1 MNHNS, CDR2 SASEGT. The CDR3 has 14 amino acids. CDR3 loop: CASSPGQVNQPQHF. The CDR3 DNA reads as TGTGCCAGCAGCCCCGGACAGGTCAATCAGCCCCAGCATTTT.